This T cell receptor (beta chain) derives from a study of blood T cell repertoires in COVID-19. On the study more broadly: Donors in the United States, Italy and Spain gave samples during acute or convalescent COVID-19.

Using immunoSEQ multiplex PCR, the repertoire was profiled, and TCRdb retains in-frame clones only, with some absent. Altogether 40,000 to 55,000 clones are present, 85% to 95% being singletons, with the ten largest covering under 6%. Germline V gene lookup returns CDR1 SGDLS and CDR2 YYNGEE. V dropped 4 bases and J dropped 1; count of bases not matched to a gene: 7. This CDR3 comprises 15 residues. The TCR was taken from a human donor in a cohort sampled during active COVID-19. V and J are TRBV9 and TRBJ2-5, with 7 bases matching TRBD2. Sequencing was performed on peripheral blood. CDR3 bases: TGTGCCAGCAGCTCTCTTTGGGGGGGCCAAGAGACCCAGTACTTC. As protein: CASSSLWGGQETQYF.